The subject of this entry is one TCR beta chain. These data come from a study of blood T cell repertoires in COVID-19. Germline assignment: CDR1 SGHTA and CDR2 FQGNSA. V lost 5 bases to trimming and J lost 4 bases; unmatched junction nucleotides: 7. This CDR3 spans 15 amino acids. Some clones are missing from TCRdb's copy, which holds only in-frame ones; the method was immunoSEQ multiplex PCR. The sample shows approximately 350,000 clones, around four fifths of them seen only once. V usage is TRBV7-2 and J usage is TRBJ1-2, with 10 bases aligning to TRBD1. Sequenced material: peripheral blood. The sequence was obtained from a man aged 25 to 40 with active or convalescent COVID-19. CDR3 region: CASSPGTGDLYGYTF. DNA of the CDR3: TGTGCCAGCAGCCCAGGGACAGGGGATCTCTATGGCTACACCTTC.